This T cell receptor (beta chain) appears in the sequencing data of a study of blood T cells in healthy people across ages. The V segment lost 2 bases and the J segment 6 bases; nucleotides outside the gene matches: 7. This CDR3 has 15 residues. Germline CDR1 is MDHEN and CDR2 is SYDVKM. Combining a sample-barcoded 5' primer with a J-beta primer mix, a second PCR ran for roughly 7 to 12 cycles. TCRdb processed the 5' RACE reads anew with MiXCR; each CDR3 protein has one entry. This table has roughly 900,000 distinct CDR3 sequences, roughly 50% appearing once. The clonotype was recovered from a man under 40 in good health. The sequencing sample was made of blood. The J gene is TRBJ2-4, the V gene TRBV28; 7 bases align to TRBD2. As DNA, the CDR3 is TGTGCCAGCAGTTTAGCGGGGGAGGCAGGAAACATTCAGTACTTC. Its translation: CASSLAGEAGNIQYF.